A selection of T cell receptor beta chains follows, all from one sample in a study of control samples from healthy donors and cancer patients. Produced via immunoSEQ multiplex PCR; TCRdb's table is partial and in-frame only. The table includes approximately 65,000 clones, over 85% detected once. Sequenced: PBMCs. The receptors come from a man in his 60s with lung cancer. The CDR3 runs from the conserved cysteine through the conserved F or W. D genes are given only for firm matches. Rows may omit the clone size; those that give it use once, few, many or a size class.

TRBV19	TRBJ2-1	TRBD1	NA	CASKRVQGATYNEQFF	TGTGCCAGTAAAAGGGTCCAGGGGGCCACCTACAATGAGCAGTTCTTC
TRBV6-5	TRBJ1-5	NA	NA	CASRPPGQINQPQHF	TGTGCCAGCAGACCACCGGGACAAATAAACCAGCCCCAGCATTTT
TRBV5-4	TRBJ2-3	NA	NA	CASSPETDTQYF	TGTGCCAGCAGCCCGGAGACAGATACGCAGTATTTT
TRBV6-6	TRBJ2-2	NA	NA	CASSYPAGATGELFF	TGTGCCAGCAGTTACCCAGCCGGGGCAACCGGGGAGCTGTTTTTT
TRBV5-6	TRBJ1-5	TRBD1	NA	CASSLPGTGVFSNQPQHF	TGTGCCAGCAGCTTGCCTGGGACAGGGGTTTTTAGCAATCAGCCCCAGCATTTT
TRBV25-1	TRBJ1-2	TRBD1	NA	CASSEYRTGETDGYTF	TGTGCCAGCAGTGAATATAGGACAGGGGAGACGGATGGCTACACCTTC
TRBV7-2	TRBJ1-2	NA	NA	CASSLVLVSDYGYTF	TGTGCCAGCAGCTTAGTTCTGGTTTCGGACTATGGCTACACCTTC
TRBV19	TRBJ2-3	NA	NA	CATKTGTSTDTQYF	TGTGCCACTAAGACCGGGACCAGCACAGATACGCAGTATTTT
TRBV4-2	TRBJ2-6	NA	once	CASSQGTAPTSGANVLTF	TGTGCCAGCAGCCAAGGCACGGCTCCGACCTCTGGGGCCAACGTCCTGACTTTC
TRBV20-1	TRBJ2-3	NA	NA	CSAIGTDTQYF	TGCAGTGCCATCGGGACAGATACGCAGTATTTT
TRBV6-6	TRBJ1-5	NA	NA	CASSRTSTNQPQHF	TGTGCCAGCAGCCGGACAAGTACCAATCAGCCCCAGCATTTT
TRBV21-1	TRBJ2-3	NA	NA	CASSWDRADTQYF	TGTGCCAGCTCATGGGACAGGGCCGATACGCAGTATTTT
TRBV24-1	TRBJ1-1	NA	NA	CATSDRRLGEAFF	TGTGCCACCAGCGATCGCCGCCTAGGCGAAGCTTTCTTT
TRBV3-1/TRBV3-2	TRBJ1-4	NA	NA	CASSQDREKLFF	TGTGCCAGCAGCCAAGATAGAGAAAAACTGTTTTTT
TRBV6-5	TRBJ1-6	TRBD1	NA	CASSYSTGTASSPLHF	TGTGCCAGCAGTTACTCGACGGGGACAGCGAGTTCACCCCTCCACTTT
TRBV5-6	TRBJ1-3	NA	NA	CASSLLSGNTIYF	TGTGCCAGCAGCTTGCTCTCTGGAAACACCATATATTTT
TRBV3-1/TRBV3-2	TRBJ1-1	NA	NA	CASSQGILAEAFF	TGTGCCAGCAGCCAAGGAATTCTAGCTGAAGCTTTCTTT
TRBV6-5	TRBJ1-5	NA	NA	CASRFDSNQPQHF	TGTGCCAGCAGATTTGACAGCAATCAGCCCCAGCATTTT
TRBV12-3/TRBV12-4	TRBJ2-7	NA	NA	CASSVGATYEQYF	TGTGCCAGCAGTGTTGGGGCTACCTACGAGCAGTACTTC
TRBV30	TRBJ1-3	NA	NA	CAWAGGSQVGNTIYF	TGTGCCTGGGCGGGAGGTTCCCAGGTCGGAAACACCATATATTTT
TRBV7-9	TRBJ1-5	NA	NA	CASSLITGTEDGPQHF	TGTGCCAGCAGCTTAATAACCGGGACGGAGGATGGGCCCCAGCATTTT
TRBV5-1	TRBJ2-5	NA	NA	CASSPRPGVQETQYF	TGCGCCAGCAGCCCTCGGCCCGGGGTCCAAGAGACCCAGTACTTC
TRBV6-1	TRBJ1-6	NA	NA	CASSERGTFNSPLHF	TGTGCCAGCAGTGAAAGGGGGACGTTTAATTCACCCCTCCACTTT
TRBV7-2	TRBJ1-5	TRBD1	NA	CASSLETGGGSPQHF	TGTGCCAGCAGCTTAGAGACAGGGGGCGGAAGCCCCCAGCATTTT
TRBV3-1/TRBV3-2	TRBJ1-2	NA	once	CASSPRQATHSGYTF	TGTGCCAGCAGCCCGAGACAGGCTACCCACTCTGGCTACACCTTC
TRBV4-1	TRBJ1-6	TRBD1	NA	CASSQVDRDNSPLHF	TGCGCCAGCAGCCAGGTGGACAGGGATAATTCACCCCTCCACTTT
TRBV30	TRBJ2-7	NA	NA	CAWSLSGGQRFF	TGTGCCTGGAGTCTCTCGGGGGGACAGAGGTTTTTC
TRBV5-6	TRBJ1-4	NA	NA	CASRRGGNEKLFF	TGTGCCAGCAGAAGGGGGGGTAATGAAAAACTGTTTTTT
TRBV4-1	TRBJ1-4	NA	NA	CASSQGLVGANEKLFF	TGCGCCAGCAGCCAAGGACTGGTAGGGGCTAATGAAAAACTGTTTTTT
TRBV3-1/TRBV3-2	TRBJ2-5	NA	once	CASSLWGRETQYF	TGTGCCAGCAGCTTGTGGGGCCGGGAGACCCAGTACTTC
TRBV7-9	TRBJ1-5	NA	NA	CASSPIGLNQPQHF	TGTGCCAGCAGCCCCATAGGTCTCAATCAGCCCCAGCATTTT
TRBV9	TRBJ1-1	NA	NA	CASSVGGGLEAFF	TGTGCCAGCAGCGTTGGAGGGGGACTTGAAGCTTTCTTT
TRBV7-9	TRBJ2-5	TRBD1	NA	CASSLRQGQETQYF	TGTGCCAGCAGCTTGAGACAGGGCCAAGAGACCCAGTACTTC
TRBV19	TRBJ2-3	NA	NA	CASSIFPEDTQYF	TGTGCCAGTAGTATATTCCCCGAAGATACGCAGTATTTT
TRBV9	TRBJ2-1	NA	NA	CASSADLNEQFF	TGTGCCAGCAGCGCCGACCTGAATGAGCAGTTCTTC
TRBV18	TRBJ2-3	TRBD1	NA	CASSPGQGDGDTQYF	TGTGCCAGCTCACCGGGACAGGGGGATGGAGATACGCAGTATTTT
TRBV24-1	TRBJ2-5	TRBD1	NA	CATSDTGTGLYFSTQYF	TGTGCCACCAGTGACACCGGGACAGGGCTCTATTTCTCGACCCAGTACTTC
TRBV10-3	TRBJ1-4	NA	NA	CAISESPAAAGEKLFF	TGTGCCATCAGTGAGTCCCCGGCGGCGGCGGGTGAAAAACTGTTTTTT
TRBV7-2	TRBJ1-2	NA	NA	CASSLLISESSMGYTF	TGTGCCAGCAGCTTATTGATCTCAGAATCATCTATGGGCTACACCTTC
TRBV10-2	TRBJ2-3	TRBD1	NA	CASTPGQGTDTQYF	TGCGCCAGCACTCCGGGACAGGGAACAGATACGCAGTATTTT
TRBV6-5	TRBJ2-7	NA	NA	CASSYSRDSYEQYF	TGTGCCAGCAGTTATAGTCGGGACTCCTACGAGCAGTACTTC
TRBV11-2	TRBJ1-4	NA	NA	CASSLLMREKLFF	TGTGCCAGCAGCTTATTAATGAGAGAAAAACTGTTTTTT
TRBV15	TRBJ1-2	NA	NA	CVTSREEGDGYTF	TGTGTCACCAGCAGAGAAGAAGGGGATGGCTACACCTTC
TRBV6-6	TRBJ1-2	NA	NA	CASSSTIEAFYGYTF	TGTGCCAGCAGTTCTACAATTGAGGCCTTCTATGGCTACACCTTC
TRBV19	TRBJ1-2	NA	NA	CASSGRVRNGYTF	TGTGCCAGTAGCGGCAGGGTGCGAAATGGCTACACCTTC
TRBV5-6	TRBJ2-7	NA	once	CASSLRQRYPYEQYF	TGTGCCAGCAGCTTGCGGCAGAGATATCCCTACGAGCAGTACTTC
TRBV7-8	TRBJ2-7	NA	NA	CASSRDVAYEQYF	TGTGCCAGCAGCCGTGACGTCGCCTACGAGCAGTACTTC
TRBV29-1	TRBJ2-1	NA	NA	CSEGDGYNEQFF	TGCAGCGAAGGGGACGGCTACAATGAGCAGTTCTTC
TRBV9	TRBJ2-3	NA	NA	CASSTNTDTQYF	TGTGCCAGCAGCACCAACACAGATACGCAGTATTTT
TRBV12-3/TRBV12-4	TRBJ1-2	NA	NA	CASSFGRYGYTF	TGTGCCAGCAGTTTTGGTCGCTATGGCTACACCTTC
TRBV5-1	TRBJ2-3	NA	NA	CASSPGGPSTDTQYF	TGCGCCAGCAGCCCCGGGGGGCCTAGCACAGATACGCAGTATTTT
TRBV4-1	TRBJ2-1	TRBD2	NA	CASSRLAGGYNEQFF	TGCGCCAGCAGCCGACTAGCGGGGGGATACAATGAGCAGTTCTTC
TRBV27	TRBJ2-7	NA	NA	CASSPLGRSSYEQYF	TGTGCCAGCAGTCCCCTCGGACGGAGCTCCTACGAGCAGTACTTC
TRBV6-5	TRBJ2-6	NA	NA	CASSYQAPGANVLTF	TGTGCCAGCAGTTACCAGGCACCTGGGGCCAACGTCCTGACTTTC
TRBV5-1	TRBJ2-5	TRBD2	NA	CASSLGSSGNQETQYF	TGCGCCAGCAGCTTGGGTTCTAGCGGAAACCAAGAGACCCAGTACTTC
TRBV9	TRBJ1-5	TRBD1	NA	CASSVGTGPNQPQHF	TGTGCCAGCAGCGTGGGGACAGGGCCGAACCAGCCCCAGCATTTT
TRBV30	TRBJ1-1	NA	NA	CAWSLTRRRTEAFF	TGTGCCTGGAGTCTTACGAGGCGGAGGACTGAAGCTTTCTTT
TRBV10-1	TRBJ2-1	NA	NA	CASSEPGSSYNEQFF	TGCGCCAGCAGTGAACCGGGAAGCTCCTACAATGAGCAGTTCTTC